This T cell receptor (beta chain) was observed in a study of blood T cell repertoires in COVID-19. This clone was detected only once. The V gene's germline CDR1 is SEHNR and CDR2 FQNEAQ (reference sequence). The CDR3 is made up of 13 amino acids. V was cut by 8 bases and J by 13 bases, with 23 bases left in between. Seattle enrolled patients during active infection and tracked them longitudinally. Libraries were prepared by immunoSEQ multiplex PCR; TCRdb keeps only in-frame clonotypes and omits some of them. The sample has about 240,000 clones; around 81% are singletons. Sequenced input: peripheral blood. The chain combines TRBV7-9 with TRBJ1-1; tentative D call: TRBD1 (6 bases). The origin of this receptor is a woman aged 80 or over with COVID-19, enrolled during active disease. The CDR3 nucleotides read TGTGCCAGCCGCGGCGGGGGCGGGGGAATGGGTTTCTTT. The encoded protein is CASRGGGGGMGFF.